Following are 4 T cell receptor beta chains from one sample sequenced in a study of T cells in Graves' hyperthyroidism and ophthalmopathy. The TCR beta CDR3 regions underwent amplification using RNA transcripts as the source. First-round RT-PCR with HTBI primers amplified the TCR CDR3 region. TCRdb processed the multiplex PCR reads anew with MiXCR; each CDR3 protein has one entry. The data show 400,000 to 550,000 distinct CDR3 sequences, with approximately 14% seen just once and roughly 17% held by the top ten. The material sequenced was blood. The receptors here all came from a woman between 18 and 30 years old with Graves' hyperthyroidism.

This clonotype was counted ten times or more. The chain employs TRBV2 and TRBJ2-5; D not resolved. V lost 1 base and J lost 2, with 8 bases in between. The germline CDR1 and CDR2 sequences are SNHLY and FYNNEI. The CDR3 is 14 amino acids. CDR3 in amino acids: CASSEGSYQETQYF. The CDR3 DNA reads TGTGCCAGCAGTGAAGGGTCTTATCAAGAGACCCAGTACTTC.

This clonotype was recorded many times. J is TRBJ1-5 and V is TRBV19; 7 bases fit TRBD1. V shed 0 bases, J shed 7 bases, and the junction held 15 bases outside the gene matches. This CDR3 is built from 18 residues. CDR1 LNHDA and CDR2 SQIVND come from the germline V gene (reference sequence). The CDR3 region has the DNA TGTGCCAGTAGTATAGATCAAAGGGTGACAGGGCAGGGGCAGCCCCAGCATTTT. The encoded protein is CASSIDQRVTGQGQPQHF. The full variable domain, rest sourced from reference TRBV19 and TRBJ1-5, is DGGITQSPKYLFRKEGQNVTLSCEQNLNHDAMYWYRQDPGQGLRLIYYSQIVNDFQKGDIAEGYSVSREKKESFPLTVTSAQKNPTAFYLCASSIDQRVTGQGQPQHFGDGTRLSIL.

In this sample, this clonotype turned up many times. V gene TRBV29-1 combines with J gene TRBJ2-1; 11 nucleotides line up with TRBD2. Germline CDR1 is SQVTM and CDR2 is ANQGSEA. This CDR3 has 16 amino acids. Trimming at V came to 1 base and at J to 0 bases, leaving 2 bases not matched to a gene. The CDR3 bases are TGCAGCGTTGAAGGACTAGCGGGATTCTCCTACAATGAGCAGTTCTTC. Residues: CSVEGLAGFSYNEQFF.

This clonotype occurred a few times. This sequence joins TRBV19 and TRBJ2-7; D call uncertain. CDR1 and CDR2 from the germline V gene are LNHDA and SQIVND (reference sequence). V dropped 5 bases and J dropped 3 bases, with 11 bases sitting between them. The CDR3 consists of 13 residues. The CDR3 loop is CASSAEFGYEQYF. The CDR3 nucleotides read TGTGCCAGTAGTGCGGAATTTGGCTACGAGCAGTACTTC.